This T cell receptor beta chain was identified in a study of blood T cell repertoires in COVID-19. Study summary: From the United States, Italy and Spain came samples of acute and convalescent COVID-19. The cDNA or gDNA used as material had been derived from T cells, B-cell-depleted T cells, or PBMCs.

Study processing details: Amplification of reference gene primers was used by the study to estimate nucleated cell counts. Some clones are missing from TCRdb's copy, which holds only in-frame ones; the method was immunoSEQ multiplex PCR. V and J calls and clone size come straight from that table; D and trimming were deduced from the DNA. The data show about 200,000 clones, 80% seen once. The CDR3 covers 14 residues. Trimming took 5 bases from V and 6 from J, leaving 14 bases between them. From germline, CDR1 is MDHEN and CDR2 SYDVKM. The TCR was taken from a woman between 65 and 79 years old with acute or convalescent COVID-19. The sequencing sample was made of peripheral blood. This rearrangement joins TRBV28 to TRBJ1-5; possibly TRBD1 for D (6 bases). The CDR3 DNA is TGTGCCAGCAGTCTCCGGGCAGGGGCTCAGCCCCAGCATTTT. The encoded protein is CASSLRAGAQPQHF.